The 10 T cell receptor delta chains below were found in one sample sequenced in a study of γδ T cells in repeated Plasmodium falciparum infection. TCRdb re-processed the multiplex PCR reads via CATT. The sample shows about 48,000 delta-chain clones, around 1.6% of them seen only once. Flow sorting of PBMC yielded separate Vgamma9/Vdelta2+ and Vdelta2-negative gammadelta T cell populations for bulk repertoire analysis. The source material was gamma-delta T cells from blood. These receptors all stem from a pool of human donors (malaria-infected and uninfected, not separated).

On this clone: The TCRdb protein comes from a much larger clone and disagrees with this DNA's translation at residue 13, likely due to a read error; the protein given here is derived from the DNA. The V and J genes are TRDV2 and TRDJ3, with 13 bases fitting TRDD3. The J gene is absent in TCRdb and was assigned here via DNA matching to germline. Germline loops: CDR1 GEAIGNYY, CDR2 EKD. The length of the CDR3 is 21 residues. After removal of 4 bases from V and 2 bases from J, the junction contained 13 bases not matched to a gene. CDR3 in amino acids: CACESVLGDTRSPWDTRQMFF. For the CDR3, the DNA is TGTGCCTGTGAGTCCGTACTGGGGGATACGCGTAGCCCCTGGGACACCCGACAGATGTTTTTC.

This clone was detected a few times. This DNA's translation differs at residue 7 from TCRdb's protein, which comes from a much larger clone; a read error is likely, and the protein shown is translated from the DNA. The CDR3 bases are TGTGCCTGTGACTCGCCATGCTGGAGGGCCGATAAACTCATCTTT. Protein: CACDSPCWRADKLIF. This chain joins TRDV2 and TRDJ1; D unresolved. Here the J gene came from matching the DNA to germline, since TCRdb omits it. This CDR3 has 15 amino acids. Germline loops: CDR1 GEAIGNYY, CDR2 EKD. The V end was cut by 3 bases, the J end by 3 bases, with 16 bases between.

Concerning this clone: The mismatch at residue 16 between this DNA's translation and the TCRdb protein of a much larger clone likely reflects a read error; the protein shown is translated from the DNA. Other DNA variants within this sample encode the same CDR3. The chain is built from TRDV1 and TRDJ1; 8 bases are shared with TRDD2. Germline CDR1 reads TSWWSYY; CDR2 reads QGS. This CDR3 contains 19 residues. CDR3 amino acids: CALGIDFLLRLTNTDRLIF. CDR3 sequence (DNA): TGTGCTCTTGGGATAGACTTCCTACTCCGACTTACTAATACCGATAGACTCATCTTT.

Many counts were recorded for this clone. The same CDR3 is also encoded by other DNA sequences in this sample. V is TRDV2 and J is TRDJ3; 10 bases are a match to TRDD3. Because TCRdb records no J gene, it was assigned here through a match of the DNA to germline. Trimming removed 0 bases from V and 1 base from J; junction bases left unmatched: 5. The germline V gene encodes CDR1 GEAIGNYY and CDR2 EKD. The CDR3 spans 19 residues. This CDR3 reads CACDTLVGDTSWDTRQMFF. The CDR3 nucleotides are TGTGCCTGTGACACCTTAGTGGGGGATACTTCCTGGGACACCCGACAGATGTTTTTC.

This clone was counted once. V gene TRDV1 combines with J gene TRDJ1; possibly TRDD2 for D (6 bases). The J gene, left out of TCRdb, was set here by checking the DNA against germline. CDR3 length: 20 amino acids. Looked up from germline, CDR1 is TSWWSYY and CDR2 is QGS. V lost 3 bases and J lost 5, with 31 bases in between. The CDR3 DNA sequence: TGTGCTCTTGGGGATCCTCTTCATTATCCTACGCGAGGACCGTATGATAAACTCATCTTT. It translates to CALGDPLHYPTRGPYDKLIF.

A few counts support this clone. TCRdb attributes to this sequence the protein of a much larger clone, which differs from the DNA translation at residue 3; a read error is likely, and the protein displayed is translated from the DNA. The CDR3 sequence is CAPGERPGSAHHVTDKLIF. The CDR3 DNA sequence: TGTGCTCCTGGGGAACGGCCTGGGTCGGCCCACCATGTAACCGATAAACTCATCTTT. The V call is TRDV1, the J call TRDJ1, with D possibly matching TRDD3 (6 bases). In the absence of a J gene in TCRdb, the DNA was matched to germline to assign it here. The length of the CDR3 is 19 residues. The germline CDR1 and CDR2 sequences are TSWWSYY and QGS.

This clone was seen only a few times. TCRdb's entry gives the protein of a much larger clone, which mismatches this DNA's translation at residue 5, likely from a read error; the protein reported here is translated from the DNA. The gene calls are TRDV1 and TRDJ1, with 10 bases fitting TRDD3. The J gene was missing in TCRdb and was found by matching the end of the DNA to germline. Germline V gives CDR1 TSWWSYY, CDR2 QGS. The V gene end was trimmed by 6 bases and the J gene end by 0 bases; junction bases not matched to a gene: 16. The CDR3 consists of 19 residues. The chain's CDR3 is CALGFSTGGFVGHTDKLIF. The CDR3 DNA is TGTGCTCTTGGCTTCAGTACTGGGGGATTTGTCGGTCACACCGATAAACTCATCTTT.

This clone was observed a few times. A read error is likely here: a far larger clone is one base away. In the same sample, other DNA sequences code for this CDR3. J is TRDJ1 and V is TRDV1; 11 bases match TRDD3. The J gene, missing from TCRdb, was assigned here through DNA to germline matching. The CDR3 is made up of 22 amino acids. The germline V gene has CDR1 TSWWSYY and CDR2 QGS. CDR3 DNA: TGTGCTCTTGGGGAACCTTCCTACGGTCTACTGGGGGATATTTGCTACACCGACAAACTCATCTTT. Its protein product is CALGEPSYGLLGDICYTDKLIF.

Points on this clone: TCRdb assigns this DNA the protein of a much larger clone, which departs from its translation at residue 20; this likely reflects a read error, and the protein shown comes from translating the DNA. V is TRDV1 and J is TRDJ1; 12 nucleotides line up with TRDD3. TCRdb lists no J gene, so it was determined here by aligning the DNA to germline. This CDR3 is built from 23 residues. Germline V gene data show CDR1 as TSWWSYY and CDR2 as QGS. The CDR3 DNA reads TGTGCTCTTGGGGAGCCGGCTAAGAGCAGAATGAACTGGGGGATACCGTACACCGATAGACTCATCTTT. Encoded protein: CALGEPAKSRMNWGIPYTDRLIF.

Concerning this clone: A far bigger clonotype differs at one base, so this is likely a read error. The sample contains more than one DNA sequence encoding this CDR3. DNA for the CDR3: TGTGCCCTTGGGGAACCCTACGTAGAGGGGCTGGGGGATACCCGTAAACTCATCTTT. Protein: CALGEPYVEGLGDTRKLIF. The rearrangement uses TRDV1 and TRDJ1; TRDD3 aligns across 11 bases. TCRdb supplies no J gene; here it was assigned by aligning the nucleotide sequence to germline. The CDR3 is 19 residues long. Germline V CDR1 and CDR2: TSWWSYY, QGS.